This paragraph reports one TCR beta chain. The CDR3 has 15 amino acids. The V and J ends lost 3 bases and 8 bases respectively, with 16 bases between them. Germline V CDR1 and CDR2: MDHEN, SYDVKM. In the authors' workflow: Estimation of nucleated cell counts was performed using reference gene primer amplification. TCRdb keeps only in-frame clones here, not all; method: immunoSEQ multiplex PCR. V, J and clone size derive from that table, while D and trimming were established from the DNA sequence. This table holds tens of thousands of clones, around 90% found once. These data come from a study of blood T cell repertoires in COVID-19. At the level of the study: Donors in the United States, Italy and Spain gave samples during acute or convalescent COVID-19. T cells, B-cell-depleted T cells, or PBMCs supplied cDNA or gDNA.

The chain recombines TRBV28 with TRBJ1-4; D might be TRBD1 (5 bases). This clonotype was obtained from a human donor in a cohort sampled during active COVID-19. The sequencing sample was made of peripheral blood. CDR3 protein: CASSFHPRTQEKLFF. CDR3 DNA: TGTGCCAGCAGTTTTCACCCTCGGACACAGGAAAAACTGTTTTTT.